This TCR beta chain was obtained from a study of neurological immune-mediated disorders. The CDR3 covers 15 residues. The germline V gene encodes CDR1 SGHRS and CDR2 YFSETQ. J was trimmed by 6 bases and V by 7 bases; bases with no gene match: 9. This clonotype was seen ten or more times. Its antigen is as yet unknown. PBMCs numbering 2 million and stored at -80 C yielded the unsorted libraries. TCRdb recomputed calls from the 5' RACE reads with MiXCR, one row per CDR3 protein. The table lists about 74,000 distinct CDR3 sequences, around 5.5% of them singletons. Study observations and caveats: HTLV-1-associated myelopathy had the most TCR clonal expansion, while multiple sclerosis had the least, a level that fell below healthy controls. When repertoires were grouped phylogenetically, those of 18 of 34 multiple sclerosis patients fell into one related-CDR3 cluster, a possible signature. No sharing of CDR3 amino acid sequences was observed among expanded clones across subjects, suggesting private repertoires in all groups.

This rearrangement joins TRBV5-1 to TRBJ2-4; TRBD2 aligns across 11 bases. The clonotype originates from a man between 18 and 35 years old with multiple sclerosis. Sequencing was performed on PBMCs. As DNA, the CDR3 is TGCGCCAGCTCTCGACTAGGGACTAGCGGAAACATTCAGTACTTC. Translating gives CASSRLGTSGNIQYF.